Below, 24 T cell receptor beta chains from the same sample are listed, as sequenced in a study of CD8+ T cells in alopecia areata. Treatment denoted: oral pan-JAK inhibitor, 5-10 mg twice daily. RNA was isolated and reverse transcribed to cDNA, the sequencing template. TCRdb's copy holds only in-frame clones and misses some; the assay was immunoSEQ multiplex PCR. The sample comprises 200,000 to 250,000 clones, around two fifths of which are singletons, and 0.48% rests with the top ten. Sequencing used CD4+ T cells sorted from blood, obtained at approximately week 30, from a patient treated with tofacitinib. The receptors come from a human donor with alopecia areata.

This clone has a handful of counts. This same CDR3 is encoded by further DNA sequences in the sample. This chain links TRBV5-1 with TRBJ1-4; no firm D call. Trimming took off 0 bases at V and 8 bases at J, with 8 bases between the two ends. Per germline, CDR1 SGHRS and CDR2 YFSETQ. The CDR3 is 13 amino acids. CDR3 in DNA: TGCGCCAGCAGCTTGGACGGTGGGGAAAAACTGTTTTTT. Its protein product is CASSLDGGEKLFF.

The sample holds a few counts of this clone. V is TRBV7-2 and J is TRBJ1-2; 7 bases match TRBD1. CDR3 size: 14 residues. J lost 7 bases, V lost 6 bases, and 11 bases had no gene match. Germline CDR1 SGHTA, CDR2 FQGNSA. CDR3 loop: CASRQDRTIGGYTF. CDR3 bases: TGTGCCAGCAGACAGGACAGGACGATAGGTGGCTACACCTTC.

The sample holds many counts of this clone. V gene TRBV13 combines with J gene TRBJ1-4, with D tentatively TRBD1 (5 bases). CDR1 is PRHDT and CDR2 is FYEKMQ in the germline V gene (reference sequence). Trimming removed 3 bases at V and 8 bases at J, with 13 bases between. This CDR3 contains 14 residues. CDR3 sequence reads: CASSFFSWGEKLFF. The CDR3 bases are TGTGCCAGCAGCTTTTTTTCGTGGGGGGAAAAACTGTTTTTT.

The J gene is TRBJ2-1, the V gene TRBV25-1; D is undetermined. Germline CDR1 reads MGHDK; CDR2 reads SYGVNS. The CDR3 is made up of 13 amino acids. V lost 1 base and J 0 bases, leaving 1 base between the germline ends. CDR3 region: CASSESSYNEQFF. The DNA for the CDR3 is TGTGCCAGCAGTGAATCCTCCTACAATGAGCAGTTCTTC.

This clone was observed a few times. This chain joins TRBV28 and TRBJ2-5; 7 nucleotides align to TRBD2. Trimming cost V 6 bases and J 2 bases; bases outside gene matches: 6. The CDR3 totals 14 residues. CDR1 and CDR2 (germline): MDHEN, SYDVKM. CDR3 protein: CASRASGTQETQYF. In DNA form, the CDR3 reads TGTGCCAGCAGGGCTAGCGGAACGCAAGAGACCCAGTACTTC.

This clone was observed at least ten times. The rearrangement joins TRBV19 to TRBJ1-5; D possibly corresponds to TRBD1 (6 bases). The CDR3 covers 15 residues. Germline CDR1 LNHDA, CDR2 SQIVND (reference sequence). Trimming shortened V by 1 base and J by 9 bases, and 16 bases separated the two germline ends. The CDR3, as DNA: TGTGCCAGTAGTATAGCACAGGGCCCACAGGGGCCCCAGCATTTT. Translated, it gives CASSIAQGPQGPQHF.

In its sample, this clone was seen once. The chain has TRBV18 and TRBJ1-1, with 7 positions matching TRBD1. This CDR3 comprises 15 residues. Germline V gene sequence: CDR1 KGHSH, CDR2 LQKENI. V gave up 1 base and J gave up 1 base; unmatched junction bases: 3. The CDR3: CASSPRDSGNTEAFF. As DNA, the CDR3 is TGTGCCAGCTCACCACGGGACAGTGGGAACACTGAAGCTTTCTTT.

The V and J genes are TRBV7-9 and TRBJ2-7; D is perhaps TRBD2 (5 bases). This CDR3 is built from 15 residues. Germline loops: CDR1 SEHNR, CDR2 FQNEAQ (reference sequence). V lost 0 bases and J lost 7, with 16 bases in between. The CDR3 here is CASSLAGSGSLEQYF. The CDR3 nucleotides read TGTGCCAGCAGCTTAGCTGGATCGGGGTCTCTTGAGCAGTACTTC.

The CDR3 loop is CASRLVAGSQETQYF. CDR3 DNA sequence: TGCGCCAGCCGACTCGTAGCGGGATCGCAAGAGACCCAGTACTTC. V gene TRBV5-1 combines with J gene TRBJ2-5, with 8 bases that match TRBD2. Germline assignment: CDR1 SGHRS and CDR2 YFSETQ. The CDR3 has 15 residues. With V trimmed by 7 bases and J by 2 bases, 10 bases remained unmatched.

The chain carries TRBV10-3 and TRBJ1-1; 8 nucleotides match TRBD1. CDR1 ENHRY and CDR2 SYGVKD come from the germline V gene. The V gene end was trimmed by 0 bases and the J gene end by 1 base; junction bases not matched to a gene: 4. This CDR3 has 16 amino acids. CDR3 DNA sequence: TGTGCCATCAGTGAGTCGACAGGGGCCCAGAACACTGAAGCTTTCTTT. Protein sequence: CAISESTGAQNTEAFF.

The V and J genes are TRBV29-1 and TRBJ2-7; 7 nucleotides agree with TRBD1. This CDR3 has 13 amino acids. V was pared by 5 bases and J by 10 bases, with 14 bases of the junction left unmatched. Germline CDR1 SQVTM, CDR2 ANQGSEA. This chain's CDR3 is CSVQVGQANHQYF. DNA of the CDR3: TGCAGCGTTCAAGTTGGACAGGCCAATCACCAGTACTTC.

The chain's CDR3 is CASSSVNINTEAFF. CDR3 nucleotide sequence: TGTGCCAGCAGTTCGGTAAATATCAACACTGAAGCTTTCTTT. The rearrangement uses TRBV25-1 and TRBJ1-1; D gene uncertain. The CDR3 length is 14 residues. The germline V and J ends were trimmed by 5 bases and 2 bases, with 12 bases remaining between them. From germline, CDR1 is MGHDK and CDR2 SYGVNS. The entire variable domain, with the rest obtained from reference TRBV25-1 and TRBJ1-1, is as follows: EADIYQTPRYLVIGTGKKITLECSQTMGHDKMYWYQQDPGMELHLIHYSYGVNSTEKGDLSSESTVSRIRTEHFPLTLESARPSHTSQYLCASSSVNINTEAFFGQGTRLTVV.

This clone was counted only a few times. This sequence joins TRBV28 and TRBJ2-3, with D unclear. Trimming removed 6 bases from V and 3 bases from J, with 7 bases in between. CDR1 is MDHEN and CDR2 is SYDVKM in the germline V gene. The CDR3 covers 12 residues. CDR3 loop: CASSPITDTQYF. CDR3 DNA sequence: TGTGCCAGCAGCCCAATAACAGATACGCAGTATTTT.

This chain connects TRBV20-1 to TRBJ2-2, with D possibly matching TRBD2 (6 bases). The V gene lost 5 bases and the J gene lost 8 bases, with 9 bases spanning the gap. The CDR3 contains 11 residues. Germline V gene sequence: CDR1 DFQATT, CDR2 SNEGSKA (reference sequence). The CDR3 bases are TGCAGTGCTGTAAGCGGGGGGGAGCTGTTTTTT. Its protein is CSAVSGGELFF.

The gene calls are TRBV29-1 and TRBJ2-1; 7 nucleotides agree with TRBD1. The germline gives CDR1 SQVTM, CDR2 ANQGSEA. This CDR3 contains 13 residues. After removal of 6 bases from V and 3 bases from J, the junction contained 5 bases not matched to a gene. CDR3 in amino acids: CSVQGRYYNEQFF. CDR3 DNA sequence: TGCAGCGTACAGGGGCGCTACTACAATGAGCAGTTCTTC.

V is TRBV19 and J is TRBJ1-1; a possible D gene is TRBD1 (5 bases). Germline loops: CDR1 LNHDA, CDR2 SQIVND (reference sequence). This CDR3 has 15 residues. The V end was cut by 7 bases, the J end by 1 base, with 16 bases between. The CDR3 DNA sequence: TGTGCCAGTACCGGGGGGATGTGGGAGAACACTGAAGCTTTCTTT. It codes for CASTGGMWENTEAFF.

The chain couples TRBV30 to TRBJ1-3; D is unresolved. The ends were cut back, 3 bases at V and 0 bases at J, with 15 bases in the middle. There are 16 residues in the CDR3. Germline values: CDR1 GTSNPN, CDR2 SVGIG (reference sequence). The CDR3 DNA follows: TGTGCCTGGAGGGACCTCGTTGTGGGCTCTGGAAACACCATATATTTT. It specifies CAWRDLVVGSGNTIYF.

This clone showed up just a few times. This rearrangement joins TRBV18 to TRBJ2-5; a weak D match, TRBD1 (6 bases). The germline gives CDR1 KGHSH, CDR2 LQKENI. Trimming shortened V by 6 bases and J by 5 bases, and 13 bases separated the two germline ends. The CDR3 spans 13 residues. The CDR3 DNA sequence: TGTGCCAGCTCCCTTGGACAGCCGGAGACCCAGTACTTC. This encodes CASSLGQPETQYF.

This chain connects TRBV18 to TRBJ1-2, with D perhaps TRBD1 (5 bases). With 6 bases removed from V and 9 bases from J, the gap between germline ends came to 23 bases. CDR3 length: 15 amino acids. Germline CDR1 is KGHSH and CDR2 is LQKENI. Here the CDR3 DNA reads TGTGCCAGCTCGCTAACTGGGGACTTCCTACAAAGCTACACCTTC. Its protein product is CASSLTGDFLQSYTF.

The chain links TRBV30 to TRBJ1-2; no reliable D call. Germline values: CDR1 GTSNPN, CDR2 SVGIG (reference sequence). The V and J ends lost 6 bases and 9 bases respectively, with 17 bases between them. The CDR3 contains 12 residues. CDR3 DNA sequence: TGTGCCTGTAAGACTTCCCCGGGGAGCTACACCTTC. Protein product: CACKTSPGSYTF.

Remarks on this clone: A clone one base away is much larger, so this may be a read error. The same CDR3 also results from other DNA sequences found in this sample. The genes are TRBV5-1 and TRBJ2-3; D is unresolved. Looked up from germline, CDR1 is SGHRS and CDR2 is YFSETQ. The ends were cut back, 0 bases at V and 5 bases at J, with 4 bases in the middle. This CDR3 has 12 residues. DNA for the CDR3: TGCGCCAGCAGCTTGGCTGAAGATACGCAGTATTTT. It encodes CASSLAEDTQYF.

V is TRBV6-5 and J is TRBJ1-2; TRBD1 aligns across 8 bases. This CDR3 comprises 13 residues. Germline assignment: CDR1 MNHEY and CDR2 SVGAGI. Trimming took 7 bases from V and 4 from J; bases not matched to a gene: 5. The CDR3 region is CASTEDRGYGYTF. The CDR3 nucleotides are TGTGCCAGCACCGAAGACAGGGGCTATGGCTACACCTTC.

The chain recombines TRBV5-1 with TRBJ1-1; D is perhaps TRBD1 (6 bases). Trimming took 2 bases from V and 5 from J, leaving 10 bases between them. CDR3 length equals 13 residues. The germline gives CDR1 SGHRS, CDR2 YFSETQ. The CDR3 loop reads CASSFGGLTEAFF. DNA for the CDR3: TGCGCCAGCAGCTTTGGGGGGCTGACTGAAGCTTTCTTT. The variable domain in full, with the rest retrieved from reference TRBV5-1 and TRBJ1-1, is KAGVTQTPRYLIKTRGQQVTLSCSPISGHRSVSWYQQTPGQGLQFLFEYFSETQRNKGNFPGRFSGRQFSNSRSEMNVSTLELGDSALYLCASSFGGLTEAFFGQGTRLTVV.

The chain is built from TRBV9 and TRBJ2-7; possible D gene TRBD2, 5 bases. Trimming cost V 3 bases and J 6 bases, with 10 bases left between them. This CDR3 spans 12 amino acids. CDR1 and CDR2 from the germline V gene are SGDLS and YYNGEE. In DNA form, the CDR3 reads TGTGCCAGCAGCGCAGAGGGCTCCGAGCAGTACTTC. It yields the protein CASSAEGSEQYF.